The 10 T cell receptor beta chains given below trace back to one sample, sequenced in a study of shared clonotypes between healthy human individuals. TCRdb's copy holds only in-frame clones and misses some; the assay was immunoSEQ multiplex PCR. The table records some 2.1 million clones, around 95% of them present only once. The sequenced sample consisted of naive CD4+ T cells sorted from blood. Subset denoted: CD45RA+ positively selected. The receptors derive from a young man in good health.

The chain joins TRBV30 to TRBJ1-6; D may be TRBD1 (6 bases). V lost 2 bases, J lost 7 bases, and 18 bases lay in between. The CDR3 runs to 16 residues. CDR1 GTSNPN and CDR2 SVGIG come from the germline V gene (reference sequence). The DNA of the CDR3 is TGTGCCTGGAGTAGCGGGGGGCAGCTGGTCAATTCACCCCTCCACTTT. Protein: CAWSSGGQLVNSPLHF.

The chain links TRBV7-8 to TRBJ1-4; a weak D match, TRBD1 (6 bases). The CDR3 length is 16 residues. The V end lost 5 bases, the J end lost 7 bases, and 20 bases lay between the germline ends. The germline CDR1 and CDR2 sequences are SGHVS and FQNEAQ. The CDR3 loop reads CASSPALQGGGEKLFF. The CDR3 DNA follows: TGTGCCAGCAGCCCTGCGTTACAGGGCGGGGGTGAAAAACTGTTTTTT.

This clone has only one observation. The chain joins TRBV27 to TRBJ1-2; the D gene is possibly TRBD1 (5 bases). Trimming removed 4 bases at V and 2 bases at J, with 11 bases between. From germline, CDR1 is MNHEY and CDR2 SMNVEV (reference sequence). There are 14 residues in the CDR3. In DNA form, the CDR3 reads TGTGCCAGCAGTTGGAATACAGGCAACTATGGCTACACCTTC. Its translation is CASSWNTGNYGYTF.

Of note for this clone: The same CDR3 arises from other DNA sequences in this sample as well. The chain carries TRBV11-3 and TRBJ2-1; a possible D gene is TRBD2 (6 bases). The V end was cut by 6 bases, the J end by 0 bases, with 12 bases between. CDR3 length equals 15 residues. CDR1 is SGHNT and CDR2 is YENEEA in the germline V gene. CDR3 coding DNA: TGTGCCAGCAGTCTCGCCGGGAGCTCCTACAATGAGCAGTTCTTC. It codes for CASSLAGSSYNEQFF.

The chain recombines TRBV5-4 with TRBJ2-2; the D is unclear. The CDR3 has 16 amino acids. Germline lookup yields CDR1 SGHNT and CDR2 YYREEE (reference sequence). V was clipped by 0 bases and J by 1 base, with 10 bases between them. The CDR3 DNA reads TGTGCCAGCAGCTTGGCCGGCTCTCAGAACACCGGGGAGCTGTTTTTT. As protein: CASSLAGSQNTGELFF.

The chain joins TRBV30 to TRBJ1-1; the D is unclear. CDR3 length: 13 amino acids. Germline values: CDR1 GTSNPN, CDR2 SVGIG (reference sequence). V was clipped by 4 bases and J by 0 bases, with 9 bases between them. For the CDR3, the DNA is TGTGCCTGGAATAGGATCTTGAACACTGAAGCTTTCTTT. Its protein product is CAWNRILNTEAFF. Full variable domain (remainder filled in from reference TRBV30 and TRBJ1-1): SQTIHQWPATLVQPVGSPLSLECTVEGTSNPNLYWYRQAAGRGLQLLFYSVGIGQISSEVPQNLSASRPQDRQFILSSKKLLLSDSGFYLCAWNRILNTEAFFGQGTRLTVV.

In its sample, this clone was seen once. The rearrangement links TRBV5-1 to TRBJ2-6; no reliable D call. The CDR3 contains 15 residues. Germline V gives CDR1 SGHRS, CDR2 YFSETQ. The V gene lost 1 base and the J gene lost 0 bases, with 5 bases spanning the gap. The CDR3 DNA follows: TGCGCCAGCAGCTTGAGCCGCTCTGGGGCCAACGTCCTGACTTTC. This codes for CASSLSRSGANVLTF.

This clone was counted once. This sample includes further DNA sequences coding for the same CDR3. The genes are TRBV7-8 and TRBJ2-1; maybe TRBD2 (5 bases). The CDR3 has 15 residues. CDR1 is SGHVS, CDR2 FQNEAQ, per germline. V was cut by 5 bases and J by 0 bases, with 11 bases left in between. As DNA, the CDR3 is TGTGCCAGCAGCCCGAGCGGAGTCTCCTACAATGAGCAGTTCTTC. The encoded protein is CASSPSGVSYNEQFF.

The chain uses TRBV5-1 and TRBJ2-1, with 8 bases identical to TRBD2. This CDR3 has 13 amino acids. CDR1 and CDR2 from the germline V gene are SGHRS and YFSETQ. The junction had 5 bases not matched to a gene; V was cut back by 0 bases and J by 12 bases. The DNA for the CDR3 is TGCGCCAGCAGCTTGGGGCCACTAGCGGTGCAGTTCTTC. Its translation: CASSLGPLAVQFF.

This rearrangement joins TRBV19 to TRBJ1-5; 8 nucleotides match TRBD1. The junction had 9 bases not matched to a gene; V was cut back by 5 bases and J by 3 bases. The CDR3 contains 16 residues. CDR1 is LNHDA, CDR2 SQIVND, per germline (reference sequence). The CDR3: CASSPLDRGSNQPQHF. The CDR3 DNA sequence: TGTGCCAGTAGTCCTCTAGACAGGGGCTCCAATCAGCCCCAGCATTTT.